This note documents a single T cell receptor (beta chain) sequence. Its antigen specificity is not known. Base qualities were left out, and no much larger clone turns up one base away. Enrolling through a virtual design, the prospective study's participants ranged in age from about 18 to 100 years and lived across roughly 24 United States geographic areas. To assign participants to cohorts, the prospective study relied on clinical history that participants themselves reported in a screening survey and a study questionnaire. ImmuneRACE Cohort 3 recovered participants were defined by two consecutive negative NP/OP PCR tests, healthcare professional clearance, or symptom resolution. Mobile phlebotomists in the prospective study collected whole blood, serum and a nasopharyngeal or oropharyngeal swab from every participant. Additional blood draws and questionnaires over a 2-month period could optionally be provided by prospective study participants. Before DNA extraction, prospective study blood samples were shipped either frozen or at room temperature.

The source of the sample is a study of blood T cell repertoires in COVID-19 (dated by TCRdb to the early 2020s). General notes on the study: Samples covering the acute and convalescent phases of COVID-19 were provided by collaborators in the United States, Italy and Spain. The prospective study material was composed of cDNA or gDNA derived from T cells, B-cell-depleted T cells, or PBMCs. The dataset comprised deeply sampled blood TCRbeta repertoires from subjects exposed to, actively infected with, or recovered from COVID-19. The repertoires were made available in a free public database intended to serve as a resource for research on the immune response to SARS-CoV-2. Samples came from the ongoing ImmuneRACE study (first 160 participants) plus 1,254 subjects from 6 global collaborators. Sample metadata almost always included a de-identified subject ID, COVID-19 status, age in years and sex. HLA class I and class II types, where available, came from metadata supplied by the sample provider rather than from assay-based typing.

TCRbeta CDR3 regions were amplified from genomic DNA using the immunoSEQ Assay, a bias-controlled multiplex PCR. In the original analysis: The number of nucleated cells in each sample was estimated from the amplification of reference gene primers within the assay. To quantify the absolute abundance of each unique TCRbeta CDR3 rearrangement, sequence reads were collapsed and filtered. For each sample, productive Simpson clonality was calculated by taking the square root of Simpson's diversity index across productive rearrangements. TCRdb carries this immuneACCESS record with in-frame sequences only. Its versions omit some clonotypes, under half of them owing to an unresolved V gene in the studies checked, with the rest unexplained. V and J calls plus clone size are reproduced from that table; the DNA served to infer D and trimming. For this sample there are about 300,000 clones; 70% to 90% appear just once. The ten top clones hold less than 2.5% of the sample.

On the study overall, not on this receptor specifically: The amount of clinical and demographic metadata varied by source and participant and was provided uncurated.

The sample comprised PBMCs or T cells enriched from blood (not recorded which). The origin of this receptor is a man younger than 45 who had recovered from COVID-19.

The DNA reads TGCGCCAGCAGCCAAGATACCAGCTCCTATAATTCACCCCTCCACTTT. Its coded protein is CASSQDTSSYNSPLHF. The chain links TRBV4-1 with TRBJ1-6; a confident D gene designation cannot be given. The CDR3 measures 16 amino acids from cysteine to phenylalanine. Solely the CDR3 DNA is kept, with 48 bases framed from the first base. The germline V gene sets CDR1 to MGHRA and CDR2 to YSYEKL. Trimming at the junction amounts to 0 bases on V and 0 bases on J, and the germline ends lie 6 bases apart.